One sample yielded the 5 T cell receptor beta chains listed below, sequenced in a study of beta chain features in type 1 diabetes. Every isolated RNA sample was fully reverse transcribed, so sequencing captured expressed TCRB transcripts. TCRdb keeps only in-frame clones here, not all; method: immunoSEQ multiplex PCR. The top ten clones hold 0.023% of a sample with fewer than 900,000 clones, 17% of them seen once. Sequenced input: naive CD4+ T cells from blood. The source of these receptors is a woman aged 18-35 years in good health.

This clone was counted between two and nine times. V usage is TRBV4-3 and J usage is TRBJ2-2; 10 nucleotides match TRBD1. V trimming: 4 bases; J trimming: 6 bases; junction bases outside the gene matches: 11. The CDR3 has 17 amino acids. CDR1 is LGHNA, CDR2 YSLEER, per germline. The CDR3 sequence: CASSLSPPGQGSGELFF. CDR3 nucleotide sequence: TGCGCCAGCAGCCTCAGTCCCCCGGGACAGGGGTCCGGGGAGCTGTTTTTT.

This clone was seen more than once but under ten times. This chain uses TRBV25-1 with TRBJ2-5; D may be TRBD1 or TRBD2 (5 bases each). Trimming stripped 3 bases from V and 4 bases from J, with 9 bases between. Germline V lookup: CDR1 MGHDK, CDR2 SYGVNS. The CDR3 is 13 residues long. CDR3 residues: CASSESGRETQYF. In DNA, the CDR3 is TGTGCCAGCAGTGAGTCAGGGAGAGAGACCCAGTACTTC. Combining the CDR3 with reference TRBV25-1 and TRBJ2-5 gives the whole variable domain EADIYQTPRYLVIGTGKKITLECSQTMGHDKMYWYQQDPGMELHLIHYSYGVNSTEKGDLSSESTVSRIRTEHFPLTLESARPSHTSQYLCASSESGRETQYFGPGTRLLVL.

This chain connects TRBV9 to TRBJ2-3; TRBD2 matches 7 bases. From germline, CDR1 is SGDLS and CDR2 YYNGEE. V lost 0 bases, J lost 2 bases, and 12 bases stayed unmatched. The CDR3 is 18 residues long. The CDR3 spells CASSVGAYGLGATDTQYF. Here the CDR3 DNA reads TGTGCCAGCAGCGTAGGAGCCTATGGACTAGGGGCCACAGATACGCAGTATTTT.

This clone was counted only a few times. The chain links TRBV29-1 to TRBJ1-1, with TRBD1 matching over 9 bases. The germline CDR1 and CDR2 sequences are SQVTM and ANQGSEA. This CDR3 spans 16 amino acids. J was trimmed by 1 base and V by 6 bases; bases with no gene match: 12. CDR3 nucleotides: TGCAGCGTCCAACCGGGACAGGGCCGGCCGAACACTGAAGCTTTCTTT. Protein sequence: CSVQPGQGRPNTEAFF.

The J gene is TRBJ1-5, the V gene TRBV18; 7 bases fit TRBD1. There are 15 residues in the CDR3. Germline-derived CDR1 and CDR2 are KGHSH and LQKENI. V was clipped by 4 bases and J by 8 bases; unmatched bases: 11. The CDR3 loop is CASSLRDSGFKPQHF. The CDR3 DNA reads TGTGCCAGCTCACTTAGGGACAGCGGATTTAAGCCCCAGCATTTT. Based on the CDR3 plus reference TRBV18 and TRBJ1-5, the full variable domain is NAGVMQNPRHLVRRRGQEARLRCSPMKGHSHVYWYRQLPEEGLKFMVYLQKENIIDESGMPKERFSAEFPKEGPSILRIQQVVRGDSAAYFCASSLRDSGFKPQHFGDGTRLSIL.